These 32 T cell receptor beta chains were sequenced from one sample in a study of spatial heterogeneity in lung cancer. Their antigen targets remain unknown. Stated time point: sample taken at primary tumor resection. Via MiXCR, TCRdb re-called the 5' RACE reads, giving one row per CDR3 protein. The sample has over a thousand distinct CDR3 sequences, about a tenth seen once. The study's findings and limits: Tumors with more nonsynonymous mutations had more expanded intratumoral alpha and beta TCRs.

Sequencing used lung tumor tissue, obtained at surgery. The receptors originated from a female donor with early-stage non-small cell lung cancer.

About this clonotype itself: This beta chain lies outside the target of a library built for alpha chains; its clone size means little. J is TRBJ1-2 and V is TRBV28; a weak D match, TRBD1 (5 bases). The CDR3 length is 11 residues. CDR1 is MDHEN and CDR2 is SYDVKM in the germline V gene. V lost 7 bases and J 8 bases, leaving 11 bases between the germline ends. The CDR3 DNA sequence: TGTGCCAGCAAGAGGGGCGCGGGCTACACCTTC. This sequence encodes CASKRGAGYTF.

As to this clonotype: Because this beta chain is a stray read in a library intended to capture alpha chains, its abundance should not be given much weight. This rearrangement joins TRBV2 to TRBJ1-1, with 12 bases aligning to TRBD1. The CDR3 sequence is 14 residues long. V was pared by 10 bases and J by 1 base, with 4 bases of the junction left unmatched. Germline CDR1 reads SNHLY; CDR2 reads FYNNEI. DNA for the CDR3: TGTGCCACGGGACAGGGGGCGAAGAACACTGAAGCTTTCTTT. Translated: CATGQGAKNTEAFF.

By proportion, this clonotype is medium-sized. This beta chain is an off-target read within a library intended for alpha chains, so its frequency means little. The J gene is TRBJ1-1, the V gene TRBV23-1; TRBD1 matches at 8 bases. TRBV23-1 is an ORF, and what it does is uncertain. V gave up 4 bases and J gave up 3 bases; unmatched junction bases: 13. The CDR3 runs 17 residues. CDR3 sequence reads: CASSPSSRGPYDTEAFF. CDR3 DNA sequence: TGCGCCAGCAGTCCCTCCTCCAGGGGGCCGTATGACACTGAAGCTTTCTTT.

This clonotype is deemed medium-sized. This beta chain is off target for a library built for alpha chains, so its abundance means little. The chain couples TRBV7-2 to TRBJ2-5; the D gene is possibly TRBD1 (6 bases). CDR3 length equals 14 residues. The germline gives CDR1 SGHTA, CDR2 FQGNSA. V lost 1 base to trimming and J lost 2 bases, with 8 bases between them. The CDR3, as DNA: TGTGCCAGCAGCTTAGTAGGGGGTCAAGAGACCCAGTACTTC. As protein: CASSLVGGQETQYF.

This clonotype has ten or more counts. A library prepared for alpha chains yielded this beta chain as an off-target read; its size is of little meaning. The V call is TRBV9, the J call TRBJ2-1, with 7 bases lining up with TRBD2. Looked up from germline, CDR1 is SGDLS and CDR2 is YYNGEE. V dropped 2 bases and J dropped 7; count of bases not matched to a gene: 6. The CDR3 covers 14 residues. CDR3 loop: CASSVGTTLNEQFF. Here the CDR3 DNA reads TGTGCCAGCAGCGTCGGGACTACTTTGAATGAGCAGTTCTTC.

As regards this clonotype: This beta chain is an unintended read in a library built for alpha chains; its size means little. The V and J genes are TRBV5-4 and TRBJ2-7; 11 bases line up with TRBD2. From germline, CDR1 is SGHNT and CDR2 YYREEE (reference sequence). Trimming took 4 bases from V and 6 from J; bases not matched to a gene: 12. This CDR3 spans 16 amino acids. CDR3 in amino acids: CASSPGTSGWGGEQYF. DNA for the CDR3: TGTGCCAGCAGCCCAGGGACTAGCGGATGGGGAGGCGAGCAGTACTTC.

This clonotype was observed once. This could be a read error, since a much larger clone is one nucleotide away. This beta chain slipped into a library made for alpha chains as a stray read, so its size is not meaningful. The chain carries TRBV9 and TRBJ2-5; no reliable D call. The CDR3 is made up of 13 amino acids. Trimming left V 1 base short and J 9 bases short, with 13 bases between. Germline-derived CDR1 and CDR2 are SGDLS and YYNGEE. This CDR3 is CASSVSPPEAQYF. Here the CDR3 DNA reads TGTGCCAGCAGCGTAAGCCCCCCTGAGGCCCAGTACTTC. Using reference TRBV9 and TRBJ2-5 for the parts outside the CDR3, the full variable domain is DSGVTQTPKHLITATGQRVTLRCSPRSGDLSVYWYQQSLDQGLQFLIQYYNGEERAKGNILERFSAQQFPDLHSELNLSSLELGDSALYFCASSVSPPEAQYFGPGTRLLVL.

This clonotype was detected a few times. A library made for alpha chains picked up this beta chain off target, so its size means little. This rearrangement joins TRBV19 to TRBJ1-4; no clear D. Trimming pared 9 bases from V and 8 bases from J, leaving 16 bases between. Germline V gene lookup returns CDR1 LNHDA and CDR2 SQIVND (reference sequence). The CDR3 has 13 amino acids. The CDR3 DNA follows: TGTGCCAGCGGAGGCCTGCGAGGGGAAAAACTGTTTTTT. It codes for CASGGLRGEKLFF.

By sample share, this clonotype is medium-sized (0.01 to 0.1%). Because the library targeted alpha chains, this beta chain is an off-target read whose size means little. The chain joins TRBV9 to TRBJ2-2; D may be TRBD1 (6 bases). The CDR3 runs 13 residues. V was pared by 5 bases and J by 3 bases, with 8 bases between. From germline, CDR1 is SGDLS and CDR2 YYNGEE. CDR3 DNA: TGTGCCAGCAGGGGACACGACACCGGGGAGCTGTTTTTT. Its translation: CASRGHDTGELFF.

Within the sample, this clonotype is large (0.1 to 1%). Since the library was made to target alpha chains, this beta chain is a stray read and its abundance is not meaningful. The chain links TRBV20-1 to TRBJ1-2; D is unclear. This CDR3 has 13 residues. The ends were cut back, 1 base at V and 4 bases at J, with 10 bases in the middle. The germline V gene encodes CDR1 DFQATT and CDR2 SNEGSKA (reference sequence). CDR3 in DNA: TGCAGTGCTAGAGCTGAGGTCGTCTATGGCTACACCTTC. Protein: CSARAEVVYGYTF.

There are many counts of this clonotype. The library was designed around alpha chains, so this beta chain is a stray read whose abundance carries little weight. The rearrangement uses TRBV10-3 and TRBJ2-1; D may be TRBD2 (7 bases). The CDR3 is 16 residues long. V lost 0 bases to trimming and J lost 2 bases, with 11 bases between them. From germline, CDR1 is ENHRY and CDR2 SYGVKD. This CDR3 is CAISESAGATYNEQFF. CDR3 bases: TGTGCCATCAGTGAGTCTGCGGGGGCGACCTACAATGAGCAGTTCTTC.

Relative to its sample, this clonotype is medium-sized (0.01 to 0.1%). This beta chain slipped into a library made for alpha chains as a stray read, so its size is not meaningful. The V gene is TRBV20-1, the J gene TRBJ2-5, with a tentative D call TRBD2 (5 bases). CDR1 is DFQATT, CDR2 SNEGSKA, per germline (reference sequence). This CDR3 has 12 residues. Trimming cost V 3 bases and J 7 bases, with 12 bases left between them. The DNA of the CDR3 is TGCAGTGCTAGGCAACTAGTCGGGACCCAGTACTTC. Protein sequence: CSARQLVGTQYF.

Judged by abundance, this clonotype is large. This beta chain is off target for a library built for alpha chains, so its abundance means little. In DNA, the CDR3 is TGCAGTGCGCGCGGGACTAGCGGGGGCCAAGAGACCCAGTACTTC. This codes for CSARGTSGGQETQYF. V usage is TRBV20-1 and J usage is TRBJ2-5; 14 bases match TRBD2. J gave up 1 base and V 6 bases, and 4 bases lay outside the gene matches. The CDR3 is 15 residues long. The germline CDR1 and CDR2 sequences are DFQATT and SNEGSKA (reference sequence).

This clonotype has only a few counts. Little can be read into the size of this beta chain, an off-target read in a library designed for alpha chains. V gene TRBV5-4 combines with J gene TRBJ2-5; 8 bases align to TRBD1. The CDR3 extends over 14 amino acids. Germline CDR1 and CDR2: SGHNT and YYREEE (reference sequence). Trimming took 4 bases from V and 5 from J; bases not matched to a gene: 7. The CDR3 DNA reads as TGTGCCAGCAGCCCCACAGGGGGGAGGGAGACCCAGTACTTC. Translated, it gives CASSPTGGRETQYF.

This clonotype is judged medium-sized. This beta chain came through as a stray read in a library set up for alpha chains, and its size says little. This CDR3 reads CSVPNRNTEAFF. In nucleotides, the CDR3 is TGCAGCGTCCCCAACAGGAACACTGAAGCTTTCTTT. This chain connects TRBV29-1 to TRBJ1-1; the D is unclear. The V gene lost 6 bases and the J gene lost 1 base, with 9 bases spanning the gap. The CDR3 consists of 12 residues. From germline, CDR1 is SQVTM and CDR2 ANQGSEA.

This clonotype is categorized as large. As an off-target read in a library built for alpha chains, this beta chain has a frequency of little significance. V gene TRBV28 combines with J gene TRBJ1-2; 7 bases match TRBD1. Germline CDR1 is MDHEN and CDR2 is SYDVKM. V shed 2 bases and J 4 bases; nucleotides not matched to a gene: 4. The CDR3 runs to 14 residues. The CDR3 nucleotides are TGTGCCAGCAGTTTAACAGGGGAGGGCTATGGCTACACCTTC. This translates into CASSLTGEGYGYTF.

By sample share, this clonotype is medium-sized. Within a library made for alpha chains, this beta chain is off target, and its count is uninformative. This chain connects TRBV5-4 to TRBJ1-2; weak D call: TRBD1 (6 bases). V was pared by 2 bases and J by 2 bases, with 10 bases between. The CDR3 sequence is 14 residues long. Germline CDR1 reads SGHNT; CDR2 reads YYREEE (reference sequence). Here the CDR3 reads CASSFDRNNYGYTF. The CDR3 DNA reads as TGTGCCAGCAGCTTCGACAGGAACAACTATGGCTACACCTTC.

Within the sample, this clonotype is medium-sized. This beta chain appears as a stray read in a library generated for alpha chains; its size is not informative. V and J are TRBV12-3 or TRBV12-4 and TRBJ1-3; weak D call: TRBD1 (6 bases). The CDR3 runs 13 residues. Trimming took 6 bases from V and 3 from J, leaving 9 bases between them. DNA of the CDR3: TGTGCCAGCAGCTCACAGGGTGGAAACACCATATATTTT. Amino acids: CASSSQGGNTIYF.

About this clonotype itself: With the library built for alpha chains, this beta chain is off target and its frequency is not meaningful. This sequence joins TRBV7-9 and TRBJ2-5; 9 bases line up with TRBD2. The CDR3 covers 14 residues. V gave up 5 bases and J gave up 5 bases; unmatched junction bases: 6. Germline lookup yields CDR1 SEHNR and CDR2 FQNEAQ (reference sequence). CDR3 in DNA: TGTGCCAGCAGCCCGGGACTAGCTGTCGAGACCCAGTACTTC. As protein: CASSPGLAVETQYF.

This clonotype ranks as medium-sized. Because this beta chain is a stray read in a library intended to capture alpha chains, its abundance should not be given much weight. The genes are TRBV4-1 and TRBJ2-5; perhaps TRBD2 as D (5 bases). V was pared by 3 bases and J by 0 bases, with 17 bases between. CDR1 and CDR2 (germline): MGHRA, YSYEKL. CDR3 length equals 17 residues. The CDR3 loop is CASSHVHGEPYQETQYF. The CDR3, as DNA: TGCGCCAGCAGCCACGTTCATGGGGAGCCGTACCAAGAGACCCAGTACTTC.

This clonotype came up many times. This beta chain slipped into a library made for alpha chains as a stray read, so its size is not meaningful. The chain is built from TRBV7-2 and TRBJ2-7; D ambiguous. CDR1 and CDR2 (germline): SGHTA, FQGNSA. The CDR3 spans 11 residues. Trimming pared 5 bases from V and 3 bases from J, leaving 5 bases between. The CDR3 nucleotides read TGTGCCAGCAGCCTTCGCTACGAGCAGTACTTC. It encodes CASSLRYEQYF.

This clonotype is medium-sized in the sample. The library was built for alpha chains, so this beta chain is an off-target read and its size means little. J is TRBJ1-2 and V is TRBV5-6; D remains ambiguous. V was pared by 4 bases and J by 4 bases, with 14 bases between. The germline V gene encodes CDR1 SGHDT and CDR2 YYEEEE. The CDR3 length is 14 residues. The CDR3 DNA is TGTGCCAGCAGCATCGAGACTGGCCTCTATGGCTACACCTTC. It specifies CASSIETGLYGYTF.

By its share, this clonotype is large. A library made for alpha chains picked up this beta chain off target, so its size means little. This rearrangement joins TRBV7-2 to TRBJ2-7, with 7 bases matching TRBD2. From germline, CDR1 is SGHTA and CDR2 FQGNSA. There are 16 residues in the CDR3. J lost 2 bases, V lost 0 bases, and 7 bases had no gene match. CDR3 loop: CASSLAPSGGAYEQYF. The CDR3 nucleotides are TGTGCCAGCAGCTTAGCGCCTAGCGGAGGGGCCTACGAGCAGTACTTC.

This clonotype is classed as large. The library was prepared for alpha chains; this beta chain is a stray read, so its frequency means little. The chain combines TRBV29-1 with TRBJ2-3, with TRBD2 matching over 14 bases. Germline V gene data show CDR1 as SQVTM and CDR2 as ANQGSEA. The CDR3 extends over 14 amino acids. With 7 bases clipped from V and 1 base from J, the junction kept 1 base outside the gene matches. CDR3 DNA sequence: TGCAGCGCGGGACTAGCGGGGGGCACAGATACGCAGTATTTT. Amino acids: CSAGLAGGTDTQYF.

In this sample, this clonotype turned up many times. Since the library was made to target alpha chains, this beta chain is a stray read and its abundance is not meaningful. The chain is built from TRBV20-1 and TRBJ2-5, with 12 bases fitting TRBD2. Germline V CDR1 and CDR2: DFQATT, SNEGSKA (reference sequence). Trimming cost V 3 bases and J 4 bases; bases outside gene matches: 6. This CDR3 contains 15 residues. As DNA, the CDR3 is TGCAGTGCTAGCACTAGCGGGAGGCGAGGAGAGACCCAGTACTTC. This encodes CSASTSGRRGETQYF.

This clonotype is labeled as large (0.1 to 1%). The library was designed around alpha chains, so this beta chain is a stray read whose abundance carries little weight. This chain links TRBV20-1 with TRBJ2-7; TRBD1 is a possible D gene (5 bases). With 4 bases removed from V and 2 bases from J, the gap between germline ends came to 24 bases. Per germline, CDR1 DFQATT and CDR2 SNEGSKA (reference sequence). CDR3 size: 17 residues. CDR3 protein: CSAKDPKQSGAAYEQYF. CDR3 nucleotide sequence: TGCAGTGCTAAAGACCCGAAACAATCTGGGGCGGCCTACGAGCAGTACTTC.

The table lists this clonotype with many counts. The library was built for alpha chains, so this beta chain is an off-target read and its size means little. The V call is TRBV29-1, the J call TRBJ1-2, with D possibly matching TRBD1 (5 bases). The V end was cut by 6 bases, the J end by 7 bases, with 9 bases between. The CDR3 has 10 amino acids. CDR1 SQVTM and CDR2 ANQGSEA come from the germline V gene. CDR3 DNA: TGCAGCGTGGGGGATAGTGGCTACACCTTC. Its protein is CSVGDSGYTF.

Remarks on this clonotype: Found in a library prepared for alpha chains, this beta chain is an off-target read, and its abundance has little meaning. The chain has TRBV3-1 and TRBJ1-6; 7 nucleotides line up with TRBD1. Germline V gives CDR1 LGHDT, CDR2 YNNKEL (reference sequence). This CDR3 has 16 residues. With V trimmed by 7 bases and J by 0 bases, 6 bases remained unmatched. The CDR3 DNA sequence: TGTGCCAGCACCCAGGACAGGAGCTCCTATAATTCACCCCTCCACTTT. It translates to CASTQDRSSYNSPLHF.

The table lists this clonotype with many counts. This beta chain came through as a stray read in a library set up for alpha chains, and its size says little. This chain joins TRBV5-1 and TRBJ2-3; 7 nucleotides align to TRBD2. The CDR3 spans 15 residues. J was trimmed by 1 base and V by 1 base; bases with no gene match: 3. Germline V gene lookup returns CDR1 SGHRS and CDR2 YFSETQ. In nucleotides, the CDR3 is TGCGCCAGCAGCTTGAGTCGGGGGGGCACAGATACGCAGTATTTT. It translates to CASSLSRGGTDTQYF.

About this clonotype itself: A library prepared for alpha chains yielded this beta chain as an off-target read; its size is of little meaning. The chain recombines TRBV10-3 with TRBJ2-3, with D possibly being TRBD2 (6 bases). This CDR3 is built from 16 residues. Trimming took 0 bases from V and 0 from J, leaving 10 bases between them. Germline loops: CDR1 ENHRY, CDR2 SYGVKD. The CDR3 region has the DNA TGTGCCATCAGTGAGTCGCGGGACTGGAGCACAGATACGCAGTATTTT. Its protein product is CAISESRDWSTDTQYF.

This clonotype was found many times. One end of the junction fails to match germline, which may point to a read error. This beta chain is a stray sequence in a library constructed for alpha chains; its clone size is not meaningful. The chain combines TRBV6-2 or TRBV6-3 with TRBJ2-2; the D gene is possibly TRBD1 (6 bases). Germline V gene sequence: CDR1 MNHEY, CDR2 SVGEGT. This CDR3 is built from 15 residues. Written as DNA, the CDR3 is TGTGCCAGCAGCTACTCCGAGGGGGTAGCCGGGGAGCTGTTTTTT. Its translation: CASSYSEGVAGELFF.

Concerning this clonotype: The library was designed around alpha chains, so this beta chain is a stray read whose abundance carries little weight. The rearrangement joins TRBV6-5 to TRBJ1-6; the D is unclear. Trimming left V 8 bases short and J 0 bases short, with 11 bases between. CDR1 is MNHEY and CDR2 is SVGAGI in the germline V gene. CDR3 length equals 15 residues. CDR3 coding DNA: TGTGCCAGCGGAATTCGATCCTCCTATAATTCACCCCTCCACTTT. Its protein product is CASGIRSSYNSPLHF.